This is a list of T cell receptor beta chains from one sample in a study of PD-1 blockade in mismatch repair-deficient tumors. The data were produced by immunoSEQ multiplex PCR, yet TCRdb's version contains in-frame clones alone and is incomplete. The top ten hold roughly 2.8% of the sample, which has tens of thousands of clones, over 75% seen once. The input for sequencing was peripheral blood, taken 12 weeks after starting pembrolizumab. These receptors were collected from an adult with mismatch repair-deficient cancer. The CDR3 runs from the conserved cysteine through the conserved F or W. D genes are given only for firm matches. Some rows mark clone size as missing; the rest say once, few, many or name a class of expanded clone.

v_call: TRBV2
j_call: TRBJ1-4
clone_size: .
d_call: .
cdr3_nt: TGTGCCAGCAGTCCCATTACAACTAATGAAAAACTGTTTTTT
cdr3_aa: CASSPITTNEKLFF

v_call: TRBV11-1
j_call: TRBJ2-1
clone_size: few
d_call: TRBD2
cdr3_nt: TGTGCCAGCAGGTCCACCAGGGCGGGAGTCGGTGAGCAGTTCTTC
cdr3_aa: CASRSTRAGVGEQFF

v_call: TRBV18
j_call: TRBJ2-1
clone_size: .
d_call: .
cdr3_nt: TGTGCCAGCTCACCACTCCTCGACAATGAGCAGTTCTTC
cdr3_aa: CASSPLLDNEQFF

v_call: TRBV13
j_call: TRBJ1-1
clone_size: .
d_call: TRBD1
cdr3_nt: TGTGCCAGCAGCTCGACAGGGGAAAACACTGAAGCTTTCTTT
cdr3_aa: CASSSTGENTEAFF

v_call: TRBV9
j_call: TRBJ2-3
clone_size: .
d_call: TRBD2
cdr3_nt: TGTGCCAGCAGCGACGAACTAGCGGGTGCCACAGATACGCAGTATTTT
cdr3_aa: CASSDELAGATDTQYF

v_call: TRBV7-9
j_call: TRBJ2-1
clone_size: .
d_call: TRBD2
cdr3_nt: TGTGCCAGCGAGCGCGGGAGAAGCGCCTACAATGAGCAGTTCTTC
cdr3_aa: CASERGRSAYNEQFF

v_call: TRBV29-1
j_call: TRBJ2-7
clone_size: .
d_call: .
cdr3_nt: TGCAGCGTCCTCCGAAGTGGAGGAGGGGGACAGTACTTC
cdr3_aa: CSVLRSGGGGQYF

v_call: TRBV5-6
j_call: TRBJ1-5
clone_size: .
d_call: .
cdr3_nt: TGTGCCAGCAGCTTGGCCGGTCAGCCCCAGCATTTT
cdr3_aa: CASSLAGQPQHF

v_call: TRBV7-2
j_call: TRBJ1-4
clone_size: .
d_call: .
cdr3_nt: TGTGCCAGCAGCTCAACAGATATTGCAACTAATGAAAAACTGTTTTTT
cdr3_aa: CASSSTDIATNEKLFF

v_call: TRBV9
j_call: TRBJ2-5
clone_size: .
d_call: TRBD2
cdr3_nt: TGTGCCAGCAGCGCCAGACTAGCGGGTCCGGCTGAGACCCAGTACTTC
cdr3_aa: CASSARLAGPAETQYF

v_call: TRBV19
j_call: TRBJ2-7
clone_size: .
d_call: TRBD1
cdr3_nt: TGTGCCAGTAGTCTACAGGGGGCTCGCTACGAGCAGTACTTC
cdr3_aa: CASSLQGARYEQYF